A single sample gave rise to the 19 T cell receptor beta chains below, sequenced in a study of OX40 agonist ivuxolimab in advanced cancers. Data came from immunoSEQ multiplex PCR; TCRdb stores just in-frame clones and leaves some out. The top ten hold about a sixth of the sample, which has some 40,000 clones, more than 70% seen once. Sequencing used CD4+ or CD8+ T cells sorted from blood, obtained in a trial of the OX40 agonist ivuxolimab. These receptors originate from an adult with an advanced solid tumor such as melanoma, head and neck, liver or kidney cancer.

The chain has TRBV11-2 and TRBJ2-3; unclear D gene. The CDR3 is 15 amino acids. Germline V gene data show CDR1 as SGHAT and CDR2 as FQNNGV. V was cut by 0 bases and J by 5 bases, with 12 bases left in between. Here the CDR3 DNA reads TGTGCCAGCAGCTTAGATATCCGGGCGCAAGATACGCAGTATTTT. Amino acids: CASSLDIRAQDTQYF.

The genes are TRBV5-5 and TRBJ1-1, with D uncertain. The CDR3 loop spans 12 amino acids. V lost 4 bases to trimming and J lost 4 bases, with 8 bases between them. The germline V gene has CDR1 SGHKS and CDR2 YYEKEE (reference sequence). The CDR3 nucleotides are TGTGCCAGCAGCCCGGGCGGCACTGAAGCTTTCTTT. It translates to CASSPGGTEAFF.

The chain recombines TRBV5-1 with TRBJ1-1; D ambiguous. This CDR3 region has 13 residues. Per the germline V gene, CDR1 is SGHRS and CDR2 is YFSETQ. The V end lost 0 bases, the J end lost 3 bases, and 6 bases lay between the germline ends. CDR3 in DNA: TGCGCCAGCAGCTTGGAACTGGACACTGAAGCTTTCTTT. It yields the protein CASSLELDTEAFF.

The chain is built from TRBV7-9 and TRBJ2-7; D is perhaps TRBD1 (5 bases). Germline CDR1 SEHNR, CDR2 FQNEAQ (reference sequence). The CDR3 extends over 16 amino acids. Trimming took 2 bases from V and 1 from J, leaving 15 bases between them. The DNA of the CDR3 is TGTGCCAGCAGCTTACGAGCCGGGCCAGGGTCCTACGAGCAGTACTTC. It codes for CASSLRAGPGSYEQYF. Drawing the rest from reference TRBV7-9 and TRBJ2-7, the complete variable domain is DTGVSQNPRHKITKRGQNVTFRCDPISEHNRLYWYRQTLGQGPEFLTYFQNEAQLEKSRLLSDRFSAERPKGSFSTLEIQRTEQGDSAMYLCASSLRAGPGSYEQYFGPGTRLTVT.

The genes are TRBV6-1 and TRBJ2-7; D not resolved. Germline V CDR1 and CDR2: MNHNS, SASEGT. The CDR3 totals 12 residues. V lost 1 base, J lost 3 bases, and 4 bases lay in between. This chain's CDR3 is CASSEGRYEQYF. As DNA, the CDR3 is TGTGCCAGCAGTGAAGGGCGCTACGAGCAGTACTTC.

J is TRBJ1-2 and V is TRBV5-1; no clear D. The CDR3 has 13 amino acids. Germline V gives CDR1 SGHRS, CDR2 YFSETQ. V dropped 4 bases and J dropped 2 bases, with 9 bases sitting between them. The CDR3 protein is CASSATSNYGYTF. DNA for the CDR3: TGCGCCAGCAGCGCCACGTCAAACTATGGCTACACCTTC.

This chain links TRBV11-2 with TRBJ2-7, with D possibly matching TRBD2 (6 bases). V was cut by 4 bases and J by 4 bases, with 11 bases left in between. This CDR3 is 13 amino acids long. Germline V CDR1 and CDR2: SGHAT, FQNNGV. CDR3 nucleotide sequence: TGTGCCAGCAGCTGGGGGACTCCTTACGAGCAGTACTTC. It translates to CASSWGTPYEQYF.

The rearrangement uses TRBV15 and TRBJ2-5; possibly TRBD2 for D (6 bases). This CDR3 has 15 amino acids. Germline loops: CDR1 LNHNV, CDR2 YYDKDF (reference sequence). V was trimmed by 3 bases and J by 1 base, leaving 12 bases between them. The CDR3 nucleotides are TGTGCCACCAGCAGCTCAAGGGACTTCCAAGAGACCCAGTACTTC. Translated: CATSSSRDFQETQYF.

The chain couples TRBV27 to TRBJ1-5; D unresolved. The CDR3 is 14 amino acids. The V gene lost 2 bases and the J gene lost 7 bases, with 12 bases spanning the gap. Germline V gene sequence: CDR1 MNHEY, CDR2 SMNVEV (reference sequence). Written as DNA, the CDR3 is TGTGCCAGCAGTTTAGACGAGAGGAGCCAGCCCCAGCATTTT. It yields the protein CASSLDERSQPQHF.

This clone was counted once. The V gene is TRBV10-2, the J gene TRBJ2-5; TRBD2 matches at 10 bases. With V trimmed by 6 bases and J by 2 bases, 3 bases remained unmatched. Germline values: CDR1 WSHSY, CDR2 SAAADI. This CDR3 has 14 residues. The CDR3 reads CASSLAGEQETQYF. In nucleotides, the CDR3 is TGCGCCAGCAGCCTAGCGGGAGAGCAAGAGACCCAGTACTTC.

This clone was picked up one time. The rearrangement joins TRBV7-9 to TRBJ2-5; TRBD2 aligns across 10 bases. V was clipped by 7 bases and J by 1 base; unmatched bases: 6. The CDR3 consists of 15 residues. From germline, CDR1 is SEHNR and CDR2 FQNEAQ (reference sequence). The CDR3 is CASMARLAGQETQYF. The CDR3 DNA reads TGTGCCAGCATGGCACGACTAGCGGGCCAAGAGACCCAGTACTTC.

This clone appeared a few times. CDR3 DNA sequence: TGTGCCAGCAGTGGGTCTAGCGGAGTCTACGAGCAGTACTTC. It yields the protein CASSGSSGVYEQYF. The gene calls are TRBV6-1 and TRBJ2-7; 7 bases align to TRBD2. The CDR3 totals 14 residues. V was clipped by 4 bases and J by 3 bases; unmatched bases: 6. From germline, CDR1 is MNHNS and CDR2 SASEGT.

The V gene is TRBV5-4, the J gene TRBJ2-7; no definite D call. The CDR3 loop spans 14 amino acids. V was cut by 1 base and J by 5 bases, with 13 bases left in between. The germline CDR1 and CDR2 sequences are SGHNT and YYREEE (reference sequence). The CDR3 region is CASSLLERGNEQYF. DNA for the CDR3: TGTGCCAGCAGCTTGTTGGAGCGTGGGAACGAGCAGTACTTC. Looking up the rest from reference TRBV5-4 and TRBJ2-7 gives the full variable domain: ETGVTQSPTHLIKTRGQQVTLRCSSQSGHNTVSWYQQALGQGPQFIFQYYREEENGRGNFPPRFSGLQFPNYSSELNVNALELDDSALYLCASSLLERGNEQYFGPGTRLTVT.

The chain joins TRBV25-1 to TRBJ2-1, with 11 bases fitting TRBD1. The germline CDR1 and CDR2 sequences are MGHDK and SYGVNS. This CDR3 contains 16 residues. The V gene end was trimmed by 4 bases and the J gene end by 7 bases; junction bases not matched to a gene: 9. Here the CDR3 reads CASSARDRGLGNEQFF. CDR3 nucleotide sequence: TGTGCCAGCAGTGCCCGGGACAGGGGGTTGGGGAATGAGCAGTTCTTC.

The chain combines TRBV6-6 with TRBJ1-2; D is ambiguous. Germline assignment: CDR1 MNHNY and CDR2 SVGAGI (reference sequence). There are 11 residues in the CDR3. V lost 5 bases to trimming and J lost 10 bases, with 11 bases between them. CDR3 loop: CASSPDLNYTF. The CDR3 DNA reads as TGTGCCAGCAGTCCAGACCTGAACTACACCTTC.

The chain recombines TRBV19 with TRBJ1-5, with 8 bases matching TRBD1. V shed 4 bases, J shed 5 bases, and the junction held 4 bases outside the gene matches. Per the germline V gene, CDR1 is LNHDA and CDR2 is SQIVND (reference sequence). CDR3 length: 14 residues. CDR3 nucleotide sequence: TGTGCCAGTAGTACAGGGGGCGAGGATCAGCCCCAGCATTTT. Translated: CASSTGGEDQPQHF.

This clone was found a few times. The gene calls are TRBV2 and TRBJ2-3; perhaps TRBD2 as D (6 bases). With 11 bases removed from V and 5 bases from J, the gap between germline ends came to 17 bases. The CDR3 runs to 13 residues. Germline V lookup: CDR1 SNHLY, CDR2 FYNNEI. CDR3 DNA sequence: TGTGCCGGAAGACTAGTTTCTGAAGATACGCAGTATTTT. Its translation: CAGRLVSEDTQYF.

V gene TRBV25-1 combines with J gene TRBJ2-5; D gene unclear. The ends were cut back, 6 bases at V and 5 bases at J, with 16 bases in the middle. Germline CDR1 reads MGHDK; CDR2 reads SYGVNS. There are 14 residues in the CDR3. CDR3 in DNA: TGTGCCAGCAGGTCCTCGGGCCCGCGGGAGACCCAGTACTTC. Translation: CASRSSGPRETQYF.

This chain links TRBV6-1 with TRBJ2-4; D remains unclear. V lost 10 bases and J 5 bases, leaving 18 bases between the germline ends. The CDR3 runs to 14 residues. CDR1 and CDR2 from the germline V gene are MNHNS and SASEGT. Here the CDR3 reads CATETLSEENIQYF. The CDR3 DNA reads as TGTGCCACCGAGACTCTCTCTGAGGAAAACATTCAGTACTTC.